Below are 32 T cell receptor beta chains sequenced from a single sample in a study of T cells expressing NK-cell markers (TCRdb year 2020). The library came from 5' RACE. The sequencer was an Illumina HiSeq 2000. TCRdb reprocessed the reads and lists each CDR3 protein sequence as a single entry, with no DNA. This sample's table has entries for about 390,000 distinct CDR3 sequences. Roughly 10% of the sample rests with the top ten. Material: blood T cells: a sorted CD56 or NKG2C T cell subset, CD4+ or CD8+ T cells, or bulk PBMC T cells (not recorded which). Source of these receptors: a woman in her fifties or sixties in good health. Donor details come from another sample of the same person, matched by shared clones.

This chain links TRBV5-1 with TRBJ2-1. The length of the CDR3 is 15 residues. Looked up from germline, CDR1 is SGHRS and CDR2 is YFSETQ. The CDR3 loop reads CASSLGGGPYNEQFF.

This CDR3 reads CASSIRDRGTNEQFF. The V and J genes are TRBV5-1 and TRBJ2-1; as DNA is missing, the TRBD1 call by TCRdb cannot be tested. CDR3 length: 15 amino acids. Germline loops: CDR1 SGHRS, CDR2 YFSETQ.

J is TRBJ2-1 and V is TRBV9; checking the TCRdb D call of TRBD2 is not possible without DNA. The germline V gene encodes CDR1 SGDLS and CDR2 YYNGEE. CDR3 length equals 15 residues. The CDR3 protein is CASSVVSGGYNEQFF.

The chain is built from TRBV20-1 and TRBJ1-5; absent DNA, TCRdb's TRBD1 call cannot be checked. In germline, CDR1 is DFQATT, CDR2 SNEGSKA (reference sequence). This CDR3 has 16 residues. CDR3 amino acids: CSARDWMTGEAQPQHF.

V gene TRBV7-6 combines with J gene TRBJ2-1; TCRdb returns TRBD2, unconfirmable since there is no DNA. This CDR3 comprises 13 residues. The V gene's germline CDR1 is SGHVS and CDR2 FNYEAQ. CDR3: CASSLAAGVEQFF.

The chain recombines TRBV6-1 with TRBJ1-2; with no DNA, the TCRdb D assignment of TRBD1 cannot be verified. CDR1 is MNHNS, CDR2 SASEGT, per germline. This CDR3 spans 15 amino acids. The CDR3 sequence is CASSVLTANYGGYTF.

V is TRBV13 and J is TRBJ1-5; TCRdb reports TRBD1, a call that lacks DNA to check it against. There are 16 residues in the CDR3. Germline CDR1 is PRHDT and CDR2 is FYEKMQ (reference sequence). Here the CDR3 reads CASSPRGQGPNQPQHF.

The rearrangement joins TRBV21-1 to TRBJ1-2; TCRdb returns TRBD1, unconfirmable since there is no DNA. TRBV21-1 is an annotated pseudogene. CDR3 length: 15 amino acids. The chain's CDR3 is CASSLRDRENYGYTF.

V and J are TRBV19 and TRBJ2-7. CDR3 length equals 13 residues. CDR1 and CDR2 (germline): LNHDA, SQIVND (reference sequence). The CDR3 spells CASSKRLSYEQYF. Full variable domain (remainder filled in from reference TRBV19 and TRBJ2-7): DGGITQSPKYLFRKEGQNVTLSCEQNLNHDAMYWYRQDPGQGLRLIYYSQIVNDFQKGDIAEGYSVSREKKESFPLTVTSAQKNPTAFYLCASSKRLSYEQYFGPGTRLTVT.

The gene calls are TRBV2 and TRBJ1-5; absent DNA, TCRdb's TRBD1 call cannot be checked. The CDR3 is 15 residues long. The germline CDR1 and CDR2 sequences are SNHLY and FYNNEI. The CDR3 reads CASSETNPGKQPQHF.

The gene calls are TRBV27 and TRBJ2-1; the TRBD2 assignment by TCRdb is unverifiable without DNA. CDR3 length: 17 residues. Germline loops: CDR1 MNHEY, CDR2 SMNVEV (reference sequence). CDR3 sequence: CASSLSSGLAVRDEQFF.

This chain uses TRBV12-3 or TRBV12-4 with TRBJ2-5; TCRdb selects TRBD2, and the lack of DNA leaves this call unchecked. This CDR3 region has 14 residues. The CDR3 loop is CASSSMGGSETQYF.

The J gene is TRBJ2-3, the V gene TRBV7-2; lacking DNA, the TRBD2 call made by TCRdb goes unchecked. The CDR3 covers 14 residues. Germline values: CDR1 SGHTA, CDR2 FQGNSA. This chain's CDR3 is CASTRTSGRSTQYF.

J is TRBJ2-7 and V is TRBV20-1; as DNA is missing, the TRBD2 call by TCRdb cannot be tested. CDR3 length: 15 residues. Germline V CDR1 and CDR2: DFQATT, SNEGSKA (reference sequence). This CDR3 is CSALKGGTSKSQQYF.

The chain combines TRBV27 with TRBJ2-2; the D call from TCRdb, TRBD1, cannot be confirmed without DNA. This CDR3 spans 17 amino acids. Germline assignment: CDR1 MNHEY and CDR2 SMNVEV (reference sequence). The CDR3 here is CASGGGIGAVNTGELFF.

The J gene is TRBJ2-3, the V gene TRBV5-1. The V gene's germline CDR1 is SGHRS and CDR2 YFSETQ. There are 15 residues in the CDR3. The CDR3 protein is CASSLGGASTDTQYF.

This chain joins TRBV29-1 and TRBJ2-3; TCRdb lists TRBD2, though no DNA is available to test this call. The CDR3 spans 13 residues. Germline V gives CDR1 SQVTM, CDR2 ANQGSEA. This CDR3 is CSGLRGLPDTQYF.

The chain is built from TRBV7-2 and TRBJ2-1; TCRdb picks TRBD1, but there is no DNA to check that call. CDR1 SGHTA and CDR2 FQGNSA come from the germline V gene. The CDR3 runs 13 residues. The CDR3 here is CASSSDRVSEQFF. Based on the CDR3 plus reference TRBV7-2 and TRBJ2-1, the full variable domain is GAGVSQSPSNKVTEKGKDVELRCDPISGHTALYWYRQSLGQGLEFLIYFQGNSAPDKSGLPSDRFSAERTGGSVSTLTIQRTQQEDSAVYLCASSSDRVSEQFFGPGTRLTVL.

The chain couples TRBV12-3 or TRBV12-4 to TRBJ2-3; TCRdb reports TRBD2, a call that lacks DNA to check it against. The CDR3 runs to 15 residues. The CDR3 sequence: CASSPTDLRGDTQYF.

The CDR3 region is CASSFGAEAKNIQYF. The rearrangement uses TRBV5-1 and TRBJ2-4; there is no DNA to check the TCRdb D call of TRBD1. The CDR3 spans 15 residues. The germline V gene encodes CDR1 SGHRS and CDR2 YFSETQ.

V is TRBV12-5 and J is TRBJ2-2. The CDR3 length is 14 residues. Germline loops: CDR1 LGHNT, CDR2 FRNRAP. The CDR3 sequence is CASGLKPNTGELFF. The variable domain in full, completed from reference TRBV12-5 and TRBJ2-2, reads DARVTQTPRHKVTEMGQEVTMRCQPILGHNTVFWYRQTMMQGLELLAYFRNRAPLDDSGMPKDRFSAEMPDATLATLKIQPSEPRDSAVYFCASGLKPNTGELFFGEGSRLTVL.

CDR3 sequence reads: CASNGIAGRFEQYF. The chain couples TRBV2 to TRBJ2-7; checking the TCRdb D call of TRBD2 is not possible without DNA. Germline lookup yields CDR1 SNHLY and CDR2 FYNNEI. The CDR3 loop spans 14 amino acids.

Here the CDR3 reads CSVGGIAGELSDTQYF. The rearrangement uses TRBV29-1 and TRBJ2-3; TCRdb gives TRBD2 as the D gene, but with no DNA this cannot be confirmed. This CDR3 region has 16 residues. CDR1 is SQVTM and CDR2 is ANQGSEA in the germline V gene.

The chain links TRBV20-1 to TRBJ2-1; absent DNA, TCRdb's TRBD2 call cannot be checked. Germline lookup yields CDR1 DFQATT and CDR2 SNEGSKA (reference sequence). This CDR3 is 18 amino acids long. CDR3 loop: CSARDLASGRASYNEQFF.

The V and J genes are TRBV10-3 and TRBJ1-1; TCRdb calls TRBD1, which cannot be checked without DNA. Germline V gene data show CDR1 as ENHRY and CDR2 as SYGVKD. CDR3 length: 15 residues. CDR3 region: CAISEPGGLETEAFF.

The gene calls are TRBV12-3 or TRBV12-4 and TRBJ1-1. The CDR3 extends over 14 amino acids. This CDR3 reads CASSLLTYGNEAFF.

The genes are TRBV27 and TRBJ1-1. CDR3 length: 15 residues. Germline CDR1 is MNHEY and CDR2 is SMNVEV (reference sequence). The chain's CDR3 is CASSFNGQRDTEAFF.

This CDR3 reads CASSLGGLGEKLFF. The chain joins TRBV12-3 or TRBV12-4 to TRBJ1-4; lacking DNA, the TRBD1 call made by TCRdb goes unchecked. The CDR3 is 14 amino acids.

The gene calls are TRBV12-5 and TRBJ2-1; TCRdb names TRBD2, which stays unverified in the absence of DNA. CDR3 length: 14 residues. The germline V gene has CDR1 LGHNT and CDR2 FRNRAP. CDR3 loop: CASARTSGIYEQFF.

The V call is TRBV18, the J call TRBJ2-6; TCRdb indicates TRBD2, and absent DNA this call remains unverified. Germline CDR1 and CDR2: KGHSH and LQKENI. The CDR3 has 18 amino acids. The CDR3 is CASSPQPDGRSGANVLTF.

The CDR3 sequence: CSAAALPSGKYNEQFF. This chain connects TRBV20-1 to TRBJ2-1; TCRdb picks TRBD2, but there is no DNA to check that call. Germline V gene data show CDR1 as DFQATT and CDR2 as SNEGSKA (reference sequence). This CDR3 spans 16 amino acids.

The chain couples TRBV10-3 to TRBJ2-3. The CDR3 runs to 11 residues. The germline V gene encodes CDR1 ENHRY and CDR2 SYGVKD. The CDR3 sequence: CAIRDSDTQYF.